The rows below give T cell receptor beta chains drawn from one sample of a study of T cell clones after liver transplantation. Data came from immunoSEQ multiplex PCR; TCRdb stores just in-frame clones and leaves some out. The sample contains approximately 70,000 clones, approximately 80% of which appear only once. The starting material was CD4+ T cells from blood, obtained around 50 months after liver transplant. The receptor set was obtained from a human patient who received a liver transplant. Part of the T cells may come from the graft donor. The CDR3 runs from the conserved cysteine through the conserved F or W. The order of the fields is J gene, D gene, V gene, clone size, CDR3 protein, CDR3 DNA. A D gene is named only where the DNA matches it firmly. Expanded clones are given a class, and other clones once, few, many or no size at all.

j_gene: TRBJ1-2
d_gene: .
v_gene: TRBV6-5
abundance: .
CDR3aa: CASSYLQGPGYTF
CDR3nt: TGTGCCAGCAGTTACCTACAGGGTCCTGGCTACACCTTC

j_gene: TRBJ2-5
d_gene: .
v_gene: TRBV7-9
abundance: .
CDR3aa: CASSPHGGETQYF
CDR3nt: TGTGCCAGCAGCCCGCATGGGGGAGAGACCCAGTACTTC

j_gene: TRBJ2-7
d_gene: TRBD1
v_gene: TRBV5-4
abundance: .
CDR3aa: CASSLGQGIRGQYF
CDR3nt: TGTGCCAGCAGCTTGGGACAGGGAATACGAGGGCAGTACTTC

j_gene: TRBJ1-1
d_gene: .
v_gene: TRBV28
abundance: few
CDR3aa: CASRPGGLTEAFF
CDR3nt: TGTGCCAGCAGGCCCGGGGGGCTTACTGAAGCTTTCTTT

j_gene: TRBJ1-1
d_gene: TRBD1
v_gene: TRBV28
abundance: .
CDR3aa: CASRTGTGNTEAFF
CDR3nt: TGTGCCAGCAGAACCGGGACAGGCAACACTGAAGCTTTCTTT

j_gene: TRBJ2-1
d_gene: .
v_gene: TRBV4-2
abundance: .
CDR3aa: CASSRQAGAQGNEQFF
CDR3nt: TGTGCCAGCAGCCGCCAGGCTGGAGCTCAGGGGAATGAGCAGTTCTTC

j_gene: TRBJ2-1
d_gene: TRBD2
v_gene: TRBV5-4
abundance: .
CDR3aa: CASSPSSGGYNEQFF
CDR3nt: TGTGCCAGCAGCCCCTCTAGCGGGGGGTACAATGAGCAGTTCTTC

j_gene: TRBJ2-3
d_gene: .
v_gene: TRBV5-1
abundance: .
CDR3aa: CASSLGRTEDTQYF
CDR3nt: TGCGCCAGCAGCTTGGGCAGGACAGAAGATACGCAGTATTTT

j_gene: TRBJ1-1
d_gene: .
v_gene: TRBV5-5
abundance: .
CDR3aa: CASSLGFQGSAFF
CDR3nt: TGTGCCAGCAGCTTGGGGTTTCAGGGATCAGCTTTCTTT

j_gene: TRBJ1-5
d_gene: .
v_gene: TRBV13
abundance: .
CDR3aa: CASSFRARGNQPQHF
CDR3nt: TGTGCCAGCAGCTTCCGGGCTCGGGGCAATCAGCCCCAGCATTTT

j_gene: TRBJ2-7
d_gene: .
v_gene: TRBV19
abundance: .
CDR3aa: CASQPSRFPYEQYF
CDR3nt: TGTGCCAGTCAACCCTCCAGGTTCCCCTACGAGCAGTACTTC

j_gene: TRBJ2-3
d_gene: .
v_gene: TRBV7-9
abundance: .
CDR3aa: CASSLAKGGATDTQYF
CDR3nt: TGTGCCAGCAGCTTAGCGAAAGGGGGAGCCACAGATACGCAGTATTTT

j_gene: TRBJ2-3
d_gene: .
v_gene: TRBV5-1
abundance: .
CDR3aa: CASSFGFKGDTQYF
CDR3nt: TGCGCCAGCAGCTTCGGGTTCAAGGGGGATACGCAGTATTTT

j_gene: TRBJ1-5
d_gene: .
v_gene: TRBV27
abundance: .
CDR3aa: CASSFFGGQPQHF
CDR3nt: TGTGCCAGCAGTTTTTTCGGGGGTCAGCCCCAGCATTTT

j_gene: TRBJ2-3
d_gene: .
v_gene: TRBV6-4
abundance: .
CDR3aa: CASSDDLWDTQYF
CDR3nt: TGTGCCAGCAGTGATGACTTATGGGATACGCAGTATTTT

j_gene: TRBJ2-1
d_gene: .
v_gene: TRBV28
abundance: once
CDR3aa: CASTDHSLLYNEQFF
CDR3nt: TGTGCCAGCACCGACCATTCCCTCCTTTACAATGAGCAGTTCTTC

j_gene: TRBJ1-2
d_gene: TRBD1
v_gene: TRBV5-1
abundance: .
CDR3aa: CASSRGQGASGYGYTF
CDR3nt: TGCGCCAGCAGCCGTGGACAGGGGGCATCAGGCTATGGCTACACCTTC

j_gene: TRBJ1-2
d_gene: .
v_gene: TRBV5-6
abundance: .
CDR3aa: CASSFSALYGYTF
CDR3nt: TGTGCCAGCAGCTTTTCGGCTTTATATGGCTACACCTTC

j_gene: TRBJ1-1
d_gene: .
v_gene: TRBV21-1
abundance: once
CDR3aa: CASFTAREAFF
CDR3nt: TGTGCCAGCTTCACAGCCCGTGAAGCTTTCTTT

j_gene: TRBJ2-3
d_gene: .
v_gene: TRBV7-9
abundance: .
CDR3aa: CASSNNQAYTDTQYF
CDR3nt: TGTGCCAGCAGCAACAACCAGGCTTACACAGATACGCAGTATTTT

j_gene: TRBJ1-2
d_gene: .
v_gene: TRBV5-6
abundance: .
CDR3aa: CASSYPGIPGSYGYTF
CDR3nt: TGTGCCAGCAGCTACCCGGGTATACCGGGGAGCTATGGCTACACCTTC

j_gene: TRBJ1-3
d_gene: .
v_gene: TRBV5-6
abundance: .
CDR3aa: CASSSSGPGNTIYF
CDR3nt: TGTGCCAGCAGCTCCTCTGGACCAGGAAACACCATATATTTT

j_gene: TRBJ2-7
d_gene: .
v_gene: TRBV28
abundance: once
CDR3aa: CASTVAGLNHEQYF
CDR3nt: TGTGCCAGCACGGTGGCAGGGTTGAATCACGAGCAGTACTTC

j_gene: TRBJ1-2
d_gene: .
v_gene: TRBV29-1
abundance: .
CDR3aa: CSGFSDYGYTF
CDR3nt: TGCAGCGGGTTTTCAGACTATGGCTACACCTTC

j_gene: TRBJ1-3
d_gene: .
v_gene: TRBV27
abundance: .
CDR3aa: CASSLSSGQGPRNTIYF
CDR3nt: TGTGCCAGCAGTTTATCGTCGGGTCAGGGACCTAGAAACACCATATATTTT

j_gene: TRBJ2-2
d_gene: .
v_gene: TRBV5-4
abundance: .
CDR3aa: CASSRNDRSWSGELFF
CDR3nt: TGTGCCAGCAGCCGGAACGACCGGAGTTGGTCCGGGGAGCTGTTTTTT

j_gene: TRBJ2-7
d_gene: TRBD2
v_gene: TRBV7-2
abundance: few
CDR3aa: CASSSTGLAGEQYF
CDR3nt: TGTGCCAGCAGCTCCACGGGACTAGCAGGCGAGCAGTACTTC

j_gene: TRBJ2-5
d_gene: .
v_gene: TRBV7-2
abundance: .
CDR3aa: CASSPLPLGTQYF
CDR3nt: TGTGCCAGCAGCCCCCTGCCCCTCGGGACCCAGTACTTC

j_gene: TRBJ2-7
d_gene: TRBD1
v_gene: TRBV4-2
abundance: once
CDR3aa: CASSLPGQGAYEQYF
CDR3nt: TGTGCCAGCAGTCTCCCGGGACAGGGGGCCTACGAGCAGTACTTC

j_gene: TRBJ2-5
d_gene: TRBD2
v_gene: TRBV7-2
abundance: .
CDR3aa: CASSLGSSGKQETQYF
CDR3nt: TGTGCCAGCAGCTTAGGGTCTAGCGGGAAACAAGAGACCCAGTACTTC

j_gene: TRBJ2-7
d_gene: .
v_gene: TRBV7-2
abundance: .
CDR3aa: CASSPLIWGRGEQYF
CDR3nt: TGTGCCAGCAGCCCGCTGATATGGGGCAGGGGCGAGCAGTACTTC

j_gene: TRBJ2-1
d_gene: .
v_gene: TRBV7-9
abundance: .
CDR3aa: CASSLRGEQFF
CDR3nt: TGTGCCAGCAGCCTTAGGGGGGAGCAGTTCTTC

j_gene: TRBJ2-5
d_gene: .
v_gene: TRBV5-1
abundance: .
CDR3aa: CASRLGGVLETQYF
CDR3nt: TGCGCCAGCAGGTTAGGGGGAGTTTTGGAGACCCAGTACTTC

j_gene: TRBJ1-3
d_gene: .
v_gene: TRBV6-4
abundance: .
CDR3aa: CASNPKGLSGNTIYF
CDR3nt: TGTGCCAGCAACCCTAAGGGCCTCTCTGGAAACACCATATATTTT

j_gene: TRBJ2-3
d_gene: .
v_gene: TRBV9
abundance: .
CDR3aa: CASSVGQGDTQYF
CDR3nt: TGTGCCAGCAGCGTAGGCCAGGGAGATACGCAGTATTTT